The entry below describes one TCR beta chain. Its antigen is currently unknown. TCRdb re-called the 5' RACE reads, yielding one record per CDR3 amino acid sequence without DNA. The sample's table shows approximately 200,000 distinct CDR3 sequences. These data originate in a study of monozygotic twins with inflammatory bowel disease. General observations from the study: The data did not back a single strong IBD-associated clonotype or signal.

CDR3 length equals 14 residues. The chain has TRBV12-3 or TRBV12-4 and TRBJ1-1. Specimen: blood. This receptor was obtained from a human donor with ulcerative colitis or Crohn's disease, or a healthy co-twin of an affected twin (not recorded which). CDR3: CASSLAPVNTEAFF.